A selection of T cell receptor beta chains follows, all from one sample in a study of blood T cell repertoires in COVID-19. Profiling relied on immunoSEQ multiplex PCR, and the TCRdb table lists in-frame clones only, not all of them. Of 300,000 to 350,000 clones in the sample, roughly 89% are singletons; the top ten hold 3.5% to 4.5%. The sequenced sample consisted of PBMCs or T cells enriched from blood (not recorded which). These receptors all come from a woman under 30 with acute COVID-19. Each CDR3 is given with its conserved first and last residue. A D gene is named only where the DNA matches it firmly. A clone size is listed for some rows: how often the clone was seen (once, few, many), or a class if it is expanded.

v_gene	j_gene	d_gene	abundance	CDR3aa	CDR3nt
TRBV6-5	TRBJ1-5	-	few	CASSYGGSNQPQHF	TGTGCCAGCAGTTACGGAGGCAGCAATCAGCCCCAGCATTTT
TRBV2	TRBJ1-5	-	-	CASKGGLSSNQPQHF	TGTGCCAGCAAGGGAGGACTCAGTAGCAATCAGCCCCAGCATTTT
TRBV6-5	TRBJ1-2	-	once	CASSRTANYGYTF	TGTGCCAGCAGTAGGACAGCGAACTATGGCTACACCTTC
TRBV19	TRBJ1-4	TRBD1	-	CASSGPGTGKERLNEKLFF	TGTGCCAGCTCCGGACCCGGGACAGGGAAAGAGAGGCTTAATGAAAAACTGTTTTTT
TRBV14	TRBJ2-1	TRBD1	-	CASSSKLPGQLSSYNEQFF	TGTGCCAGCAGCTCAAAACTCCCGGGACAGTTAAGCTCCTACAATGAGCAGTTCTTC
TRBV19	TRBJ2-5	TRBD1	-	CASSIGQGAAQETQYF	TGTGCCAGTAGTATAGGGCAGGGGGCGGCTCAAGAGACCCAGTACTTC
TRBV18	TRBJ2-3	TRBD1	-	CASSSSQGALTTDTQYF	TGTGCCAGCTCATCCTCCCAGGGGGCTTTGACCACAGATACGCAGTATTTT
TRBV5-1	TRBJ1-1	TRBD1	once	CASNPNVQGGKLAEAFF	TGCGCCAGCAACCCAAATGTACAGGGGGGAAAGTTGGCTGAAGCTTTCTTT
TRBV5-1	TRBJ1-1	-	-	CASSLAGDTEAFF	TGCGCCAGCAGCTTGGCCGGGGACACTGAAGCTTTCTTT
TRBV5-6	TRBJ2-1	TRBD2	-	CASRLAATSDHNEQFF	TGTGCCAGCAGACTCGCCGCGACTAGCGACCACAATGAGCAGTTCTTC
TRBV30	TRBJ2-7	TRBD1	-	CAWSQGQDNSYEQYF	TGTGCCTGGAGTCAGGGACAGGACAACTCGTACGAGCAGTACTTC
TRBV5-1	TRBJ2-7	TRBD2	-	CATGAGGPTYEQYF	TGCGCCACAGGAGCGGGAGGGCCCACCTACGAGCAGTACTTC
TRBV30	TRBJ1-4	-	few	CAWSVIRQGQEKLFF	TGTGCCTGGAGTGTAATTCGGCAGGGGCAGGAAAAACTGTTTTTT
TRBV27	TRBJ1-4	-	-	CASSLREGGHEKLFF	TGTGCCAGCAGTTTAAGGGAGGGGGGGCATGAAAAACTGTTTTTT
TRBV19	TRBJ1-5	TRBD1	few	CASSPTGGNQPQHF	TGTGCCAGTAGCCCAACAGGGGGCAATCAGCCCCAGCATTTT
TRBV12-3/TRBV12-4	TRBJ1-2	-	-	CASSSVNYGYTF	TGTGCCAGCAGCAGTGTAAACTATGGCTACACCTTC
TRBV11-2	TRBJ1-1	-	many	CASSPVGNRDTEAFF	TGTGCCAGCAGCCCCGTGGGGAACAGGGATACTGAAGCTTTCTTT
TRBV28	TRBJ2-7	-	-	CASSWLGGVGHEQYF	TGTGCCAGCAGTTGGTTGGGGGGAGTTGGCCACGAGCAGTACTTC
TRBV27	TRBJ2-7	-	-	CASSLRGGTAAYEQYF	TGTGCCAGCAGTTTAAGGGGGGGAACAGCCGCCTACGAGCAGTACTTC
TRBV5-4	TRBJ2-3	TRBD1	-	CASSPDRERSTDTQYF	TGTGCCAGCAGCCCCGACAGGGAACGGAGCACAGATACGCAGTATTTT